The 4 T cell receptor beta chains below come from one sample, sequenced in a study of T cells after yellow fever vaccination. One entry per CDR3 protein, called by TCRdb with MiXCR from the 5' RACE reads. The data show 280,000 or so distinct CDR3 sequences, 7.5% to 9.5% seen once. This material consisted of CD4+ T cells sorted from PBMCs, taken 5 days after the yellow fever booster vaccination. Source of these receptors: a man in his late teens or twenties who received the YFV17D yellow fever vaccine.

This clonotype was seen many times. V gene TRBV7-9 combines with J gene TRBJ1-1; no reliable D call. V lost 5 bases and J 1 base, leaving 8 bases between the germline ends. The CDR3 has 13 residues. CDR1 SEHNR and CDR2 FQNEAQ come from the germline V gene (reference sequence). The CDR3 region has the DNA TGTGCCAGCAGCAGCAGGAGGAACACTGAAGCTTTCTTT. It translates to CASSSRRNTEAFF. The full variable domain, in which reference TRBV7-9 and TRBJ1-1 provide the parts outside the CDR3, is DTGVSQNPRHKITKRGQNVTFRCDPISEHNRLYWYRQTLGQGPEFLTYFQNEAQLEKSRLLSDRFSAERPKGSFSTLEIQRTEQGDSAMYLCASSSRRNTEAFFGQGTRLTVV.

This clonotype has ten or more counts. V is TRBV12-3 or TRBV12-4 and J is TRBJ1-1, with a possible D match to TRBD1 (5 bases). The CDR3 loop spans 13 amino acids. The V and J ends lost 4 bases and 0 bases respectively, with 6 bases between them. CDR3 region: CASSSQVNTEAFF. The CDR3 coding sequence is TGTGCCAGCAGTTCACAGGTGAACACTGAAGCTTTCTTT.

This clonotype has just a few counts. The chain is built from TRBV4-1 and TRBJ2-2, with D perhaps matching TRBD1 (5 bases). The germline gives CDR1 MGHRA, CDR2 YSYEKL. Trimming shortened V by 6 bases and J by 4 bases, and 21 bases separated the two germline ends. The length of the CDR3 is 17 residues. The CDR3 here is CASRPFPGQVGTGELFF. CDR3 DNA sequence: TGCGCCAGCAGACCTTTTCCAGGGCAGGTGGGCACCGGGGAGCTGTTTTTT.

The CDR3: CASSLGFQDGGELFF. In DNA form, the CDR3 reads TGTGCCAGCAGTTTAGGGTTTCAGGACGGCGGGGAGCTGTTTTTT. The V and J genes are TRBV12-3 or TRBV12-4 and TRBJ2-2, with D uncertain. The CDR3 contains 15 residues. Trimming stripped 1 base from V and 7 bases from J, with 13 bases between.